Presented here are 15 T cell receptor beta chains from one specimen sequenced in a study of cytomegalovirus exposure and HLA in healthy donors. Primers: 60 Vbeta forward and 13 Jbeta reverse. Method: immunoSEQ multiplex PCR; TCRdb's copy keeps in-frame clones and lacks some. The sample has around 230,000 clones; 82% are singletons. Source material: PBMCs. Every receptor here comes from a man between 40 and 49 years old in good health and CMV-seropositive.

This rearrangement joins TRBV6-5 to TRBJ2-7, with TRBD1 matching over 7 bases. The CDR3 has 15 residues. The V and J ends lost 7 bases and 2 bases, in that order; junction bases with no gene match: 11. Per the germline V gene, CDR1 is MNHEY and CDR2 is SVGAGI. CDR3 sequence: CASKEVGGSTYEQYF. CDR3 bases: TGTGCCAGCAAAGAGGTAGGGGGCTCGACCTACGAGCAGTACTTC.

V and J are TRBV29-1 and TRBJ2-3, with D possibly being TRBD2 (6 bases). CDR1 and CDR2 from the germline V gene are SQVTM and ANQGSEA. The CDR3 runs 14 residues. Trimming left V 5 bases short and J 5 bases short, with 17 bases between. The CDR3 coding sequence is TGCAGCGTTTCTTCGGGACTGGGTAAAGATACGCAGTATTTT. Its translation is CSVSSGLGKDTQYF.

V and J are TRBV25-1 and TRBJ1-1, with D maybe TRBD1 (6 bases). Trimming removed 2 bases at V and 4 bases at J, with 14 bases between. The CDR3 length is 15 residues. Looked up from germline, CDR1 is MGHDK and CDR2 is SYGVNS. CDR3 bases: TGTGCCAGCAGTGAAGAGGGTAGGGGGTTCACTGAAGCTTTCTTT. It codes for CASSEEGRGFTEAFF.

This chain joins TRBV2 and TRBJ1-1; D unclear. Trimming removed 8 bases from V and 5 bases from J, with 9 bases in between. Germline V lookup: CDR1 SNHLY, CDR2 FYNNEI. This CDR3 has 11 residues. The CDR3 loop is CASPWSTEAFF. The CDR3 bases are TGTGCCAGCCCTTGGAGTACTGAAGCTTTCTTT.

The rearrangement links TRBV9 to TRBJ2-7, with TRBD2 matching 7 bases. The junction had 8 bases not matched to a gene; V was cut back by 4 bases and J by 4 bases. The CDR3 totals 14 residues. CDR1 and CDR2 from the germline V gene are SGDLS and YYNGEE. The CDR3 nucleotides read TGTGCCAGCAGCCCAGGGACTATATTTTACGAGCAGTACTTC. Its translation is CASSPGTIFYEQYF.

The CDR3 region is CASSRVESSYNEQFF. CDR3 DNA: TGTGCCAGCAGCCGGGTGGAGTCATCCTACAATGAGCAGTTCTTC. This sequence joins TRBV5-4 and TRBJ2-1, with D uncertain. CDR1 and CDR2 from the germline V gene are SGHNT and YYREEE (reference sequence). Trimming shortened V by 4 bases and J by 1 base, and 12 bases separated the two germline ends. This CDR3 contains 15 residues.

The rearrangement uses TRBV18 and TRBJ1-2; perhaps TRBD1 as D (6 bases). CDR3 length: 13 amino acids. V lost 2 bases to trimming and J lost 8 bases, with 12 bases between them. Germline V gene sequence: CDR1 KGHSH, CDR2 LQKENI. In DNA, the CDR3 is TGTGCCAGCTCACCAAGCCCAGGGGACGGCTACACCTTC. Protein sequence: CASSPSPGDGYTF. The full variable domain, rest sourced from reference TRBV18 and TRBJ1-2, is NAGVMQNPRHLVRRRGQEARLRCSPMKGHSHVYWYRQLPEEGLKFMVYLQKENIIDESGMPKERFSAEFPKEGPSILRIQQVVRGDSAAYFCASSPSPGDGYTFGSGTRLTVV.

V usage is TRBV5-1 and J usage is TRBJ1-3, with a weak D call TRBD1 (5 bases). V lost 4 bases, J lost 4 bases, and 15 bases lay in between. The CDR3 covers 15 residues. CDR1 and CDR2 (germline): SGHRS, YFSETQ. Here the CDR3 DNA reads TGCGCCAGCAGCCTGGGACTCTCCCAAGGAAACACCATATATTTT. It is translated as CASSLGLSQGNTIYF.

This clone was counted a few times. The CDR3 sequence is CARGGPKDTGELFF. The CDR3 region has the DNA TGTGCCCGGGGGGGGCCAAAGGACACCGGGGAGCTGTTTTTT. This chain uses TRBV7-9 with TRBJ2-2; 8 bases fit TRBD2. The CDR3 is 14 amino acids. Germline CDR1 is SEHNR and CDR2 is FQNEAQ (reference sequence). J gave up 3 bases and V 11 bases, and 8 bases lay outside the gene matches.

The chain has TRBV20-1 and TRBJ2-1; tentatively, D is TRBD2 (5 bases). The CDR3 is 11 residues long. CDR1 is DFQATT, CDR2 SNEGSKA, per germline (reference sequence). The ends were cut back, 5 bases at V and 12 bases at J, with 14 bases in the middle. CDR3 amino acids: CSAPEPGGQFF. The CDR3 DNA sequence: TGCAGTGCTCCCGAACCAGGAGGGCAGTTCTTC.

For the CDR3, the DNA is TGTGCCAGCAGAGTCGGACAGTATCAGCCCCAGCATTTT. Translated: CASRVGQYQPQHF. J is TRBJ1-5 and V is TRBV6-1, with D possibly being TRBD1 (6 bases). The V end lost 6 bases, the J end lost 5 bases, and 11 bases lay between the germline ends. The CDR3 sequence is 13 residues long. CDR1 and CDR2 from the germline V gene are MNHNS and SASEGT.

The J gene is TRBJ1-2, the V gene TRBV5-6; weak D call: TRBD1 (6 bases). This CDR3 comprises 11 residues. Trimming pared 7 bases from V and 4 bases from J, leaving 8 bases between. Germline V lookup: CDR1 SGHDT, CDR2 YYEEEE. The CDR3 DNA sequence: TGTGCCAGCGGACAGTTCTATGGCTACACCTTC. This codes for CASGQFYGYTF.

This chain links TRBV7-9 with TRBJ2-5; tentatively, D is TRBD1 (5 bases). V was pared by 1 base and J by 4 bases, with 10 bases between. Germline-derived CDR1 and CDR2 are SEHNR and FQNEAQ (reference sequence). The CDR3 covers 14 residues. The CDR3: CASSLGGMGETQYF. CDR3 nucleotide sequence: TGTGCCAGCAGCTTAGGGGGCATGGGAGAGACCCAGTACTTC.

The J gene is TRBJ1-2, the V gene TRBV6-1, with 7 nucleotides matching TRBD1. There are 13 residues in the CDR3. The V segment lost 7 bases and the J segment 6 bases; nucleotides outside the gene matches: 8. Germline assignment: CDR1 MNHNS and CDR2 SASEGT. The CDR3 DNA is TGTGCCAGCACCCGACAGGGCATGGATGGCTACACCTTC. Translating it yields CASTRQGMDGYTF.

About this clone: An end of the junction does not agree with germline; a read error may underlie this. This chain connects TRBV7-6 to TRBJ1-1; 10 bases fit TRBD1. The CDR3 spans 13 residues. From germline, CDR1 is SGHVS and CDR2 FNYEAQ. The CDR3 nucleotides read TGTACCAGCAGCCCGACAGGGGGCGGTGAAGCTTTCTTT. Translation: CTSSPTGGGEAFF. The whole variable domain, filled in from reference TRBV7-6 and TRBJ1-1, reads GAGVSQSPRYKVTKRGQDVALRCDPISGHVSLYWYRQALGQGPEFLTYFNYEAQQDKSGLPNDRFSAERPEGSISTLTIQRTEQRDSAMYRCTSSPTGGGEAFFGQGTRLTVV.